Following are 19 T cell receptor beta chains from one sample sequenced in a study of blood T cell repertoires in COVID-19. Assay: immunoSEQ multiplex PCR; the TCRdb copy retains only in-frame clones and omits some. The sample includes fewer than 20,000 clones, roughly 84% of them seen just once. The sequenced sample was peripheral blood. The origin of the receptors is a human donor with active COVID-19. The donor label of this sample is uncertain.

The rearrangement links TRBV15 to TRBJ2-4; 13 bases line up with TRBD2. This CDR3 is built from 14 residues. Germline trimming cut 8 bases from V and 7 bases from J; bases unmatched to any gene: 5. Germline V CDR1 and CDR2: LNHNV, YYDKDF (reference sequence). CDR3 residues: CATELAGGRNIQYF. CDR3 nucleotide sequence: TGTGCCACCGAACTAGCGGGAGGGAGGAACATTCAGTACTTC.

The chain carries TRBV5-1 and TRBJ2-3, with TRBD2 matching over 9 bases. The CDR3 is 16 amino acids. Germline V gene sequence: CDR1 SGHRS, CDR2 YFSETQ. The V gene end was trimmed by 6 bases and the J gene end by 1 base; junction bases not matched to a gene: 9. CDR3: CASKREVWGGTDTQYF. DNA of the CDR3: TGCGCCAGCAAGCGGGAGGTATGGGGTGGCACAGATACGCAGTATTTT.

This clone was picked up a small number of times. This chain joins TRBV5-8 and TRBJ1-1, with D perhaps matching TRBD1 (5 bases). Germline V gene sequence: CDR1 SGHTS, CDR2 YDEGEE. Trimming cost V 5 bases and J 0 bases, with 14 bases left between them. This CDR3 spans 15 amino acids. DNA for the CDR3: TGTGCCAGCAGTCAAGGGGTCCCAATGAACACTGAAGCTTTCTTT. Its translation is CASSQGVPMNTEAFF.

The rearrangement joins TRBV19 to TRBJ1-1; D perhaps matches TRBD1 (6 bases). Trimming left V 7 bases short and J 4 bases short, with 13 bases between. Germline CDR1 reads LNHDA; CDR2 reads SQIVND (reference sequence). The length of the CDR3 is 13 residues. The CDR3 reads CASTDRGGTEAFF. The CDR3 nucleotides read TGTGCCAGTACTGACCGAGGGGGCACTGAAGCTTTCTTT.

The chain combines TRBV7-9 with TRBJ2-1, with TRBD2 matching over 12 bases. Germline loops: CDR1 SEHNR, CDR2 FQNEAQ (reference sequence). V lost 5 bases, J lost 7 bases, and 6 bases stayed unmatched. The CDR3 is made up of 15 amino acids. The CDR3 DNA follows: TGTGCCAGCAGCCTACTAGCGGGAGGTCTAAATGAGCAGTTCTTC. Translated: CASSLLAGGLNEQFF.

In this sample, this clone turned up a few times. The CDR3 sequence: CASSQDPGQSNSPLHF. The CDR3 DNA follows: TGTGCCAGCAGCCAAGACCCGGGACAGTCTAATTCACCCCTCCACTTT. V and J are TRBV4-2 and TRBJ1-6; 7 bases map to TRBD1. Trimming at V came to 0 bases and at J to 6 bases, leaving 5 bases not matched to a gene. This CDR3 is 16 amino acids long. Germline V gives CDR1 LGHNA, CDR2 YNFKEQ.

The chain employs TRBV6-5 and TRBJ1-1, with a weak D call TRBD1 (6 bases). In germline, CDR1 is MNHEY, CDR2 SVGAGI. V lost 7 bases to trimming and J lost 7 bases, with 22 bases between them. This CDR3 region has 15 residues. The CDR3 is CASIPGRQELNEAFF. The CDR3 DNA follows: TGTGCCAGCATCCCTGGTCGACAGGAGTTAAATGAAGCTTTCTTT.

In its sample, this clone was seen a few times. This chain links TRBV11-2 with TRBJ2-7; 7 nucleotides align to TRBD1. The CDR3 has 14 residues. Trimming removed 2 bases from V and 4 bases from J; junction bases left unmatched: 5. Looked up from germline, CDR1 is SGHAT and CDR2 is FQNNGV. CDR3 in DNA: TGTGCCAGCAGCTTAATGACAGGGAGTTACGAGCAGTACTTC. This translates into CASSLMTGSYEQYF.

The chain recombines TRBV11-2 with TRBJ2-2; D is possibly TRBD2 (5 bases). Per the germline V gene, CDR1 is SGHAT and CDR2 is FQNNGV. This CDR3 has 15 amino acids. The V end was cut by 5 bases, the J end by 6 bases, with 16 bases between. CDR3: CASSLRMVRAGELFF. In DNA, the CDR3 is TGTGCCAGCAGCCTTAGAATGGTGCGGGCCGGGGAGCTGTTTTTT.

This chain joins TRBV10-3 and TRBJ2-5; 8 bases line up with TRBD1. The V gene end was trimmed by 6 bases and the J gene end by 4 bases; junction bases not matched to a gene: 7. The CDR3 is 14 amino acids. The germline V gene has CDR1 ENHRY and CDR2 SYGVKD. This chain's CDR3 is CAIRGDRGGETQYF. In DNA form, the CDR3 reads TGTGCCATCAGGGGAGACAGGGGCGGAGAGACCCAGTACTTC.

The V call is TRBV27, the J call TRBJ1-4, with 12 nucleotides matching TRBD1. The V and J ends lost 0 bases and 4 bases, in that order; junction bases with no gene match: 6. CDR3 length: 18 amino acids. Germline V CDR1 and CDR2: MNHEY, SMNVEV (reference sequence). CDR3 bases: TGTGCCAGCAGTTTATCGGGGGACAGGGGGCAGAGTAATGAAAAACTGTTTTTT. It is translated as CASSLSGDRGQSNEKLFF.

The CDR3 region is CASSNLAGVEEQYF. CDR3 in DNA: TGTGCCAGCAGTAATCTAGCGGGAGTAGAAGAGCAGTACTTC. The chain employs TRBV7-9 and TRBJ2-7; 10 bases line up with TRBD2. The CDR3 is 14 residues long. Losses at the gene ends were 6 bases for V and 7 bases for J; bases not matched to a gene: 9. Germline-derived CDR1 and CDR2 are SEHNR and FQNEAQ (reference sequence).

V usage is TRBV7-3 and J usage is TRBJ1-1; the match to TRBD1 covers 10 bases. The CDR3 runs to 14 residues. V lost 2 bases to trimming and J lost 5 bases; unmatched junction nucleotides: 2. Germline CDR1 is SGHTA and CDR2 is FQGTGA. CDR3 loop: CASSLRGQGTEAFF. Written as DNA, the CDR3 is TGTGCCAGCAGCTTACGGGGACAGGGGACTGAAGCTTTCTTT.

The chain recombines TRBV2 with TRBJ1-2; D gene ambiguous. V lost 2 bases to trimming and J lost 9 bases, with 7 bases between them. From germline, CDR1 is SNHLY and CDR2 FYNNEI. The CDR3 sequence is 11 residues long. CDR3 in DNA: TGTGCCAGCAGTGAACTGACTAGCTACACCTTC. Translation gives CASSELTSYTF.

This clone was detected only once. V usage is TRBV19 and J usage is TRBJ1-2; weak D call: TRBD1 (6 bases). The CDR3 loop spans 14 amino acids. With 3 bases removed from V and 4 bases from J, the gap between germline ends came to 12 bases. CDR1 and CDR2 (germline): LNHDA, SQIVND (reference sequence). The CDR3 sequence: CASSIPGGGYGYTF. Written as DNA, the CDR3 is TGTGCCAGTAGTATCCCGGGAGGGGGCTATGGCTACACCTTC.

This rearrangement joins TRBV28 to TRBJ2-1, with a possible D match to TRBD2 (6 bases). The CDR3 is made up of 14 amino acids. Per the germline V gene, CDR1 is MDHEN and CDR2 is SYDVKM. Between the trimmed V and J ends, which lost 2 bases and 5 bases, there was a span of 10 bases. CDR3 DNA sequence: TGTGCCAGCAGTTTACGGGGACTCCACAATGAGCAGTTCTTC. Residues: CASSLRGLHNEQFF. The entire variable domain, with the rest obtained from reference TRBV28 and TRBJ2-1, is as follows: DVKVTQSSRYLVKRTGEKVFLECVQDMDHENMFWYRQDPGLGLRLIYFSYDVKMKEKGDIPEGYSVSREKKERFSLILESASTNQTSMYLCASSLRGLHNEQFFGPGTRLTVL.

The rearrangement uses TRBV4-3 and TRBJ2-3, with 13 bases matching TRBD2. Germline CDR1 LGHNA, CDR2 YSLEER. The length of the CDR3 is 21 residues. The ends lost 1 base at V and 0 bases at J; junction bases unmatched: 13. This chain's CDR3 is CASSQVAAGLAGLSSTDTQYF. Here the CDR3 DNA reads TGCGCCAGCAGCCAAGTTGCAGCGGGACTAGCGGGACTTTCTAGCACAGATACGCAGTATTTT.

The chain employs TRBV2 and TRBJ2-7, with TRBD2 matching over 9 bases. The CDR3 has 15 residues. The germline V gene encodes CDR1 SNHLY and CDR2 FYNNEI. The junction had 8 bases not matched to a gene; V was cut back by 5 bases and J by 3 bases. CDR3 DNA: TGTGCCAGCAGTCAGAGCGGGGGGTCCGGCTACGAGCAGTACTTC. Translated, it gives CASSQSGGSGYEQYF.

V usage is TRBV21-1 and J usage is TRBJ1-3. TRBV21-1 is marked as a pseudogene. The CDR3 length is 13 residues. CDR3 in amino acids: CASSRLGGDTIYF. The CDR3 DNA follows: TGTGCCAGCAGCAGACTCGGGGGGGACACCATATATTTT.